Below, 25 T cell receptor beta chains from the same sample are listed, as sequenced in a study of radiotherapy plus CTLA-4 blockade in lung cancer. The method was immunoSEQ multiplex PCR; TCRdb's version includes in-frame clones alone and lacks a portion of them. This table has 110,000 or so clones, about 83% appearing once. Sequences were derived from peripheral blood, sampled from a patient treated with radiotherapy plus ipilimumab. These receptors were taken from a human donor with non-small cell lung cancer who had a partial response to radiotherapy plus ipilimumab.

This clone turned up a few times. The J gene is TRBJ2-1, the V gene TRBV28; 10 positions agree with TRBD1. V dropped 4 bases and J dropped 6; count of bases not matched to a gene: 9. Germline lookup yields CDR1 MDHEN and CDR2 SYDVKM. The CDR3 extends over 16 amino acids. This CDR3 is CASSSPGQGMVNEQFF. CDR3 DNA sequence: TGTGCCAGCAGTTCCCCGGGACAGGGGATGGTCAATGAGCAGTTCTTC.

The chain employs TRBV28 and TRBJ1-2; 7 bases fit TRBD1. This CDR3 region has 11 residues. Germline CDR1 MDHEN, CDR2 SYDVKM. The trim removed 7 bases at V and 5 bases at J, leaving 1 base unmatched. CDR3 in amino acids: CASKTGYGYTF. DNA for the CDR3: TGTGCCAGCAAGACAGGGTATGGCTACACCTTC.

V usage is TRBV30 and J usage is TRBJ2-5; D ambiguous. Germline V CDR1 and CDR2: GTSNPN, SVGIG (reference sequence). Trimming removed 1 base at V and 4 bases at J, with 10 bases between. CDR3 length equals 13 residues. CDR3 nucleotides: TGTGCCTGGAGTGCCTTGCCACTAGAGACCCAGTACTTC. Protein product: CAWSALPLETQYF.

A few counts support this clone. This chain uses TRBV7-9 with TRBJ2-7; TRBD2 is a possible D gene (6 bases). The CDR3 sequence is 15 residues long. Trimming took 1 base from V and 0 from J, leaving 10 bases between them. Germline CDR1 and CDR2: SEHNR and FQNEAQ (reference sequence). The CDR3 region has the DNA TGTGCCAGCAGCTTAGAGACCGGGAGCTCCTACGAGCAGTACTTC. Translated, it gives CASSLETGSSYEQYF.

V and J are TRBV25-1 and TRBJ2-3; TRBD2 matches 10 bases. V shed 5 bases and J 5 bases; nucleotides not matched to a gene: 4. This CDR3 contains 14 residues. Germline CDR1 MGHDK, CDR2 SYGVNS. The chain's CDR3 is CASSWGTSEDTQYF. As DNA, the CDR3 is TGTGCCAGCAGTTGGGGGACTAGCGAAGATACGCAGTATTTT. Combining the CDR3 with reference TRBV25-1 and TRBJ2-3 gives the whole variable domain EADIYQTPRYLVIGTGKKITLECSQTMGHDKMYWYQQDPGMELHLIHYSYGVNSTEKGDLSSESTVSRIRTEHFPLTLESARPSHTSQYLCASSWGTSEDTQYFGPGTRLTVL.

J is TRBJ2-7 and V is TRBV6-1; tentative D call: TRBD1 (6 bases). The CDR3 runs 10 residues. The germline V and J ends were trimmed by 10 bases and 3 bases, with 7 bases remaining between them. Germline values: CDR1 MNHNS, CDR2 SASEGT. The CDR3 coding sequence is TGTGCCACGGACAGCTACGAGCAGTACTTC. It is translated as CATDSYEQYF.

The chain uses TRBV28 and TRBJ2-1; D gene unclear. Trimming shortened V by 2 bases and J by 7 bases, and 12 bases separated the two germline ends. Germline CDR1 and CDR2: MDHEN and SYDVKM. The CDR3 loop spans 14 amino acids. This CDR3 is CASSLGSGSNEQFF. In DNA form, the CDR3 reads TGTGCCAGCAGTTTAGGATCGGGTTCGAATGAGCAGTTCTTC.

This clone was observed a few times. The same CDR3 arises from other DNA sequences in this sample as well. The chain combines TRBV7-2 with TRBJ2-2, with TRBD1 as a possible D gene (7 bases). This CDR3 is built from 17 residues. Trimming left V 5 bases short and J 3 bases short, with 19 bases between. Germline V gives CDR1 SGHTA, CDR2 FQGNSA. CDR3 nucleotides: TGTGCCAGCAGCCCTTTGGGGACTGACAGGGACACCGGGGAGCTGTTTTTT. Translated, it gives CASSPLGTDRDTGELFF.

CDR3 DNA sequence: TGTGCCAGCAGTCGATACAGGGTACCTGGAAACACCATATATTTT. This gives the protein CASSRYRVPGNTIYF. The chain has TRBV6-5 and TRBJ1-3; D possibly corresponds to TRBD1 (6 bases). From germline, CDR1 is MNHEY and CDR2 SVGAGI. The V end was cut by 5 bases, the J end by 2 bases, with 13 bases between. This CDR3 region has 15 residues.

The V gene is TRBV28, the J gene TRBJ1-1; D might be TRBD1 (5 bases). V lost 5 bases and J lost 4, with 14 bases in between. The CDR3 is made up of 14 amino acids. Germline CDR1 MDHEN, CDR2 SYDVKM. The chain's CDR3 is CASSPPGGLTEAFF. In DNA, the CDR3 is TGTGCCAGCAGTCCTCCGGGGGGACTCACTGAAGCTTTCTTT.

The table lists this clone with a few counts. V usage is TRBV5-1 and J usage is TRBJ2-7, with 7 bases fitting TRBD2. The V segment lost 2 bases and the J segment 0 bases; nucleotides outside the gene matches: 5. The length of the CDR3 is 15 residues. Germline lookup yields CDR1 SGHRS and CDR2 YFSETQ. The CDR3 protein is CASSFLAETSYEQYF. In nucleotides, the CDR3 is TGCGCCAGCAGCTTCCTAGCGGAAACCTCCTACGAGCAGTACTTC.

The rearrangement uses TRBV5-4 and TRBJ2-7; 9 nucleotides line up with TRBD2. Per the germline V gene, CDR1 is SGHNT and CDR2 is YYREEE (reference sequence). With V trimmed by 0 bases and J by 1 base, 11 bases remained unmatched. The CDR3 contains 18 residues. CDR3 in amino acids: CASSLGHRTSVASYEQYF. CDR3 bases: TGTGCCAGCAGCTTGGGGCACAGGACTAGCGTGGCGTCCTACGAGCAGTACTTC.

This chain joins TRBV11-1 and TRBJ2-5, with a tentative D call TRBD2 (7 bases). V lost 5 bases and J lost 0, with 16 bases in between. Germline V gives CDR1 SGHAT, CDR2 FQDESV (reference sequence). CDR3 length: 16 residues. CDR3 region: CASSRGGDWYQETQYF. In DNA form, the CDR3 reads TGTGCCAGCAGCCGAGGGGGGGACTGGTACCAAGAGACCCAGTACTTC. Looking up the rest from reference TRBV11-1 and TRBJ2-5 gives the full variable domain: EAEVAQSPRYKITEKSQAVAFWCDPISGHATLYWYRQILGQGPELLVQFQDESVVDDSQLPKDRFSAERLKGVDSTLKIQPAELGDSAMYLCASSRGGDWYQETQYFGPGTRLLVL.

The chain recombines TRBV19 with TRBJ1-2; D is perhaps TRBD1 (5 bases). Germline CDR1 is LNHDA and CDR2 is SQIVND (reference sequence). CDR3 size: 15 residues. V lost 5 bases, J lost 5 bases, and 18 bases lay in between. As DNA, the CDR3 is TGTGCCAGTAGTGCCTCTTGGACATCGTTTTATGGCTACACCTTC. It specifies CASSASWTSFYGYTF.

The chain combines TRBV6-5 with TRBJ2-7; 8 nucleotides align to TRBD2. Germline V lookup: CDR1 MNHEY, CDR2 SVGAGI. This CDR3 comprises 13 residues. With 11 bases clipped from V and 7 bases from J, the junction kept 13 bases outside the gene matches. The CDR3 nucleotides are TGTGCCTCAGGGCGGGGGGCTTTGGGGGAGCAGTACTTC. Its translation: CASGRGALGEQYF.

Of note for this clone: One junction end disagrees with the germline gene, perhaps due to a read error. The gene calls are TRBV7-7 and TRBJ2-2; 8 bases are a match to TRBD1. This CDR3 region has 14 residues. The V gene's germline CDR1 is SSHAT and CDR2 FNYEAQ (reference sequence). CDR3 bases: TGTGCTAGCAGCTTGACAGGGGTCACCGGGGAGCTGTTTTTT. Protein product: CASSLTGVTGELFF.

The V call is TRBV28, the J call TRBJ1-5; D remains unclear. The CDR3 is made up of 15 amino acids. V was trimmed by 2 bases and J by 1 base, leaving 9 bases between them. Germline CDR1 reads MDHEN; CDR2 reads SYDVKM. The CDR3 is CASSLGQASNQPQHF. CDR3 sequence (DNA): TGTGCCAGCAGTTTAGGGCAGGCGAGCAATCAGCCCCAGCATTTT.

V usage is TRBV19 and J usage is TRBJ1-2, with TRBD1 identical over 9 bases. This CDR3 is built from 16 residues. CDR1 LNHDA and CDR2 SQIVND come from the germline V gene (reference sequence). Unmatched junction bases numbered 6, after V lost 4 bases and J lost 0 bases. The DNA for the CDR3 is TGTGCCAGTAGTACCCCGGGACAGGGAGCTAACTATGGCTACACCTTC. As protein: CASSTPGQGANYGYTF.

The rearrangement uses TRBV25-1 and TRBJ2-3; D not resolved. The CDR3 loop spans 14 amino acids. Germline V lookup: CDR1 MGHDK, CDR2 SYGVNS. V was clipped by 3 bases and J by 2 bases, with 9 bases between them. The CDR3 region is CASSDTRTTDTQYF. CDR3 coding DNA: TGTGCCAGCAGTGACACCAGAACCACAGATACGCAGTATTTT.

V and J are TRBV9 and TRBJ1-5, with unresolved D. V was shortened by 4 bases and J by 0 bases, with 8 bases between the two germline ends. Germline V gene data show CDR1 as SGDLS and CDR2 as YYNGEE. This CDR3 is built from 14 residues. The CDR3 DNA follows: TGTGCCAGCAGCCGTTACAATAGCAATCAGCCCCAGCATTTT. Protein: CASSRYNSNQPQHF.

The V and J genes are TRBV4-2 and TRBJ1-4; the D gene is possibly TRBD1 (5 bases). Germline V gives CDR1 LGHNA, CDR2 YNFKEQ. CDR3 length: 14 residues. The germline V and J ends were trimmed by 2 bases and 8 bases, with 12 bases remaining between them. CDR3 sequence (DNA): TGTGCCAGCAGCCAATCGTGGGGGGAGGAAAAACTGTTTTTT. This codes for CASSQSWGEEKLFF.

This sequence joins TRBV11-1 and TRBJ2-1; 7 nucleotides match TRBD2. The ends lost 3 bases at V and 10 bases at J; junction bases unmatched: 15. CDR1 and CDR2 (germline): SGHAT, FQDESV (reference sequence). The CDR3 length is 16 residues. The CDR3 DNA follows: TGTGCCAGCAGCTTGGGAAGTGGGGGGAGGGCGAGAGAGCAGTTCTTC. This gives the protein CASSLGSGGRAREQFF.

The J gene is TRBJ1-2, the V gene TRBV6-5; D may be TRBD1 (5 bases). Germline loops: CDR1 MNHEY, CDR2 SVGAGI. The CDR3 has 15 residues. The V and J ends lost 0 bases and 5 bases respectively, with 13 bases between them. In DNA form, the CDR3 reads TGTGCCAGCAGTTACTCGAGACAGCCTTATTATGGCTACACCTTC. As protein: CASSYSRQPYYGYTF.

This chain connects TRBV11-2 to TRBJ2-3; TRBD2 aligns across 11 bases. The CDR3 runs 15 residues. CDR1 SGHAT and CDR2 FQNNGV come from the germline V gene. The V segment lost 6 bases and the J segment 3 bases; nucleotides outside the gene matches: 5. CDR3 residues: CASRGTSGKTDTQYF. In nucleotides, the CDR3 is TGTGCCAGCAGGGGGACTAGCGGAAAAACAGATACGCAGTATTTT. The full variable domain, its missing parts supplied by reference TRBV11-2 and TRBJ2-3, is EAGVAQSPRYKIIEKRQSVAFWCNPISGHATLYWYQQILGQGPKLLIQFQNNGVVDDSQLPKDRFSAERLKGVDSTLKIQPAKLEDSAVYLCASRGTSGKTDTQYFGPGTRLTVL.

This chain joins TRBV27 and TRBJ1-1, with 11 bases that match TRBD1. The V segment lost 5 bases and the J segment 0 bases; nucleotides outside the gene matches: 8. This CDR3 is 17 amino acids long. The germline V gene encodes CDR1 MNHEY and CDR2 SMNVEV (reference sequence). DNA of the CDR3: TGTGCCAGCAGTCCCCGGGACAGGGGGAACATGAACACTGAAGCTTTCTTT. It yields the protein CASSPRDRGNMNTEAFF.